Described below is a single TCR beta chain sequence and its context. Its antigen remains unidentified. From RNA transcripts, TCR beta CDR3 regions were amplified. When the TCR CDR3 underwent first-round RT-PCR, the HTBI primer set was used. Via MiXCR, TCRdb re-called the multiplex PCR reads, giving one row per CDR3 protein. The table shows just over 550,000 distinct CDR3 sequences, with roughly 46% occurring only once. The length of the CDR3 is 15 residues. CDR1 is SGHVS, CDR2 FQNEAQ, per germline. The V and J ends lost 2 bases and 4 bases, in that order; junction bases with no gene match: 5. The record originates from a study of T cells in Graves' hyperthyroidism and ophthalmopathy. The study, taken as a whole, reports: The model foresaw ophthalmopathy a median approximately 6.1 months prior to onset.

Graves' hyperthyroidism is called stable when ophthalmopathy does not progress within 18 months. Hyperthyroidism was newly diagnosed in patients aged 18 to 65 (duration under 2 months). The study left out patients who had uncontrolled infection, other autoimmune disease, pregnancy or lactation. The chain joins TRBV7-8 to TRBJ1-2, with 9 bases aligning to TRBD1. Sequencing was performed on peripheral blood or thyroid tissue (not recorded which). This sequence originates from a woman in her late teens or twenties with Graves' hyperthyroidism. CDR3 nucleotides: TGTGCCAGCAGCTTACATGACAGGGGGTCCTATGGCTACACCTTC. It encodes CASSLHDRGSYGYTF.